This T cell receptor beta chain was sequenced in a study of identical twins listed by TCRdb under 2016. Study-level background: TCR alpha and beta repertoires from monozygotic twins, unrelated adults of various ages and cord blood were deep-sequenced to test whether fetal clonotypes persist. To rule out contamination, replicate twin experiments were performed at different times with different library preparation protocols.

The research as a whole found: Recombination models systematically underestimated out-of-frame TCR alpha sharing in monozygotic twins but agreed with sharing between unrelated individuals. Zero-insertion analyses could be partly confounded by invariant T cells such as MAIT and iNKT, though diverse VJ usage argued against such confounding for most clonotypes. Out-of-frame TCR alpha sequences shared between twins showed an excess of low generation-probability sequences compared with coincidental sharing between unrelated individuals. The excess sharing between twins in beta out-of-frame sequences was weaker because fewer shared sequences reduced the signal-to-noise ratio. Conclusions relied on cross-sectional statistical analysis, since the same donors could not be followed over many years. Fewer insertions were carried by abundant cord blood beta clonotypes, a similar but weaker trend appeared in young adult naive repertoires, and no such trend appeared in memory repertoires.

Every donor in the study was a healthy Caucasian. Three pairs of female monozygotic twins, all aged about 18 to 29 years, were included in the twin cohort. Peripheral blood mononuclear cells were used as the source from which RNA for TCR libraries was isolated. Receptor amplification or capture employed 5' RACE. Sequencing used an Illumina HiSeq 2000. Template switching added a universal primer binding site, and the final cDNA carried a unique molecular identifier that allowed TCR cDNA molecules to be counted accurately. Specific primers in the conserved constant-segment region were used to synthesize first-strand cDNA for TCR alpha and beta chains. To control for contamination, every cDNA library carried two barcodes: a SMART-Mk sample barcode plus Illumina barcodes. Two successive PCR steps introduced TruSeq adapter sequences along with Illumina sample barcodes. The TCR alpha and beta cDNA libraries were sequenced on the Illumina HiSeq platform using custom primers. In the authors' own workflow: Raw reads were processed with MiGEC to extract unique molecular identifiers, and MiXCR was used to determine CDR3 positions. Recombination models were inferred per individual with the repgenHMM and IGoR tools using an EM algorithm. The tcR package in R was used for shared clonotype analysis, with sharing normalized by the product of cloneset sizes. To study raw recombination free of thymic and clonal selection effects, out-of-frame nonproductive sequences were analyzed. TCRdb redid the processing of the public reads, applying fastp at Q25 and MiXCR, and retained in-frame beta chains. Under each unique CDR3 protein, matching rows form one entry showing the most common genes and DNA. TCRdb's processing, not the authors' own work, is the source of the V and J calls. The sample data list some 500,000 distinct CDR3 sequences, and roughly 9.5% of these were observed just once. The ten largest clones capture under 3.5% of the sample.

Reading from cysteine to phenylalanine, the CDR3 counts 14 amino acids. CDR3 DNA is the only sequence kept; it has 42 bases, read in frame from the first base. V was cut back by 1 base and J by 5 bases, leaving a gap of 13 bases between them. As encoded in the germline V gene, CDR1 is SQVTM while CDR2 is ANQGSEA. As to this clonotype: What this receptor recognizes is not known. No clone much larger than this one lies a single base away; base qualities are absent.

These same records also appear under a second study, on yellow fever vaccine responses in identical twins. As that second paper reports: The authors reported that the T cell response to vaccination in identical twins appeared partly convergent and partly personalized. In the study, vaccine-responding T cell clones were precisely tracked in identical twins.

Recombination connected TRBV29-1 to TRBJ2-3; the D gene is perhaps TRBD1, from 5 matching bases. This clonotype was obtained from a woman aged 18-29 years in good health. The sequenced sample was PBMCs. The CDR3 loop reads CSVEVGQLIDTQYF. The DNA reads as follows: TGCAGCGTTGAAGTGGGGCAGCTCATAGATACGCAGTATTTT.